This T cell receptor (beta chain) was recorded in a study of blood T cells in healthy people across ages. As to this clonotype: Its antigen is as yet unknown. At one of its ends the junction is not consistent with the germline gene, which may arise from a read error.

The study, taken as a whole, reports: The fall in TCR beta diversity per million T cells was roughly linear with age.

Sample-barcoded 5' priming and a J-beta primer mix drove a second PCR of about 6 to 11 cycles. Each CDR3 protein is one row after TCRdb ran MiXCR on the 5' RACE reads. Of about 1,500,000 distinct CDR3 sequences detected, 28% appear once; the ten largest clones hold 6.5% to 8.5%. The germline gives CDR1 MDHEN, CDR2 SYDVKM. The CDR3 loop spans 18 amino acids. The sequence was collected from a woman aged 25 to 39 in good health. The chain couples TRBV28 to TRBJ2-2; 12 bases align to TRBD1. The source material was blood. The CDR3 DNA follows: TGTGCCAGCAGTTTCCCAAGGGGACAGGGGGCAGATACCGGGGAGCGGTTTTTT. It encodes CASSFPRGQGADTGERFF.